This T cell receptor (beta chain) derives from a study of blood T cell repertoires in COVID-19. Study as a whole: There were acute and convalescent COVID-19 samples, and they came from the United States, Italy and Spain.

Produced via immunoSEQ multiplex PCR; TCRdb's table is partial and in-frame only. The table includes under 300,000 clones, roughly 86% detected once. CDR1 and CDR2 from the germline V gene are SEHNR and FQNEAQ (reference sequence). This CDR3 has 17 residues. Unmatched junction bases numbered 9, after V lost 4 bases and J lost 1 base. Everyone who took part was 18 to 89 years old, and they came from about 25 US areas. Each recovered donor of Cohort 3 presented with two negative PCRs, clearance, or symptom resolution. Material for sequencing was PBMCs or T cells enriched from blood (not recorded which). This receptor was obtained from a woman aged 30 to 39 who had recovered from COVID-19. V usage is TRBV7-9 and J usage is TRBJ2-3; 9 bases agree with TRBD1. CDR3 loop: CASSSTRQGERTDTQYF. The CDR3 nucleotides read TGTGCCAGCAGCTCTACTCGACAGGGGGAGCGCACAGATACGCAGTATTTT.